This T cell receptor beta chain comes out of a study of cytomegalovirus exposure and HLA in healthy donors. General study points: Across donors, presence/absence analyses took sequencing depth to be roughly uniform. Highest at DRB1 and lowest at HLA-C, TCR association rates differed among HLA loci in a later analysis.

As to this clone: Its antigen is unknown.

Germline CDR1 SNHLY, CDR2 FYNNEI. V was pared by 4 bases and J by 7 bases, with 4 bases of the junction left unmatched. CDR3 length: 13 residues. Both 60 Vbeta primers and 13 Jbeta primers went into the PCR. How the authors handled the data: An analysis performed later counted about 80 million unique TCR beta chains (approximately 12 million of them shared). Sequenced by immunoSEQ multiplex PCR; TCRdb stores in-frame clones only, minus some. V and J calls and clone size come straight from that table; D and trimming were deduced from the DNA. The table has 60,000 to 70,000 clones, about four fifths seen once; the top ten hold around 4%.

The receptor comes from a young woman in good health and CMV-seronegative. The chain recombines TRBV2 with TRBJ1-5; 7 bases match TRBD1. The sample comprised PBMCs. The CDR3 DNA reads TGTGCCAGCAGTGGACAGGGTGGCCAGCCCCAGCATTTT. It translates to CASSGQGGQPQHF.